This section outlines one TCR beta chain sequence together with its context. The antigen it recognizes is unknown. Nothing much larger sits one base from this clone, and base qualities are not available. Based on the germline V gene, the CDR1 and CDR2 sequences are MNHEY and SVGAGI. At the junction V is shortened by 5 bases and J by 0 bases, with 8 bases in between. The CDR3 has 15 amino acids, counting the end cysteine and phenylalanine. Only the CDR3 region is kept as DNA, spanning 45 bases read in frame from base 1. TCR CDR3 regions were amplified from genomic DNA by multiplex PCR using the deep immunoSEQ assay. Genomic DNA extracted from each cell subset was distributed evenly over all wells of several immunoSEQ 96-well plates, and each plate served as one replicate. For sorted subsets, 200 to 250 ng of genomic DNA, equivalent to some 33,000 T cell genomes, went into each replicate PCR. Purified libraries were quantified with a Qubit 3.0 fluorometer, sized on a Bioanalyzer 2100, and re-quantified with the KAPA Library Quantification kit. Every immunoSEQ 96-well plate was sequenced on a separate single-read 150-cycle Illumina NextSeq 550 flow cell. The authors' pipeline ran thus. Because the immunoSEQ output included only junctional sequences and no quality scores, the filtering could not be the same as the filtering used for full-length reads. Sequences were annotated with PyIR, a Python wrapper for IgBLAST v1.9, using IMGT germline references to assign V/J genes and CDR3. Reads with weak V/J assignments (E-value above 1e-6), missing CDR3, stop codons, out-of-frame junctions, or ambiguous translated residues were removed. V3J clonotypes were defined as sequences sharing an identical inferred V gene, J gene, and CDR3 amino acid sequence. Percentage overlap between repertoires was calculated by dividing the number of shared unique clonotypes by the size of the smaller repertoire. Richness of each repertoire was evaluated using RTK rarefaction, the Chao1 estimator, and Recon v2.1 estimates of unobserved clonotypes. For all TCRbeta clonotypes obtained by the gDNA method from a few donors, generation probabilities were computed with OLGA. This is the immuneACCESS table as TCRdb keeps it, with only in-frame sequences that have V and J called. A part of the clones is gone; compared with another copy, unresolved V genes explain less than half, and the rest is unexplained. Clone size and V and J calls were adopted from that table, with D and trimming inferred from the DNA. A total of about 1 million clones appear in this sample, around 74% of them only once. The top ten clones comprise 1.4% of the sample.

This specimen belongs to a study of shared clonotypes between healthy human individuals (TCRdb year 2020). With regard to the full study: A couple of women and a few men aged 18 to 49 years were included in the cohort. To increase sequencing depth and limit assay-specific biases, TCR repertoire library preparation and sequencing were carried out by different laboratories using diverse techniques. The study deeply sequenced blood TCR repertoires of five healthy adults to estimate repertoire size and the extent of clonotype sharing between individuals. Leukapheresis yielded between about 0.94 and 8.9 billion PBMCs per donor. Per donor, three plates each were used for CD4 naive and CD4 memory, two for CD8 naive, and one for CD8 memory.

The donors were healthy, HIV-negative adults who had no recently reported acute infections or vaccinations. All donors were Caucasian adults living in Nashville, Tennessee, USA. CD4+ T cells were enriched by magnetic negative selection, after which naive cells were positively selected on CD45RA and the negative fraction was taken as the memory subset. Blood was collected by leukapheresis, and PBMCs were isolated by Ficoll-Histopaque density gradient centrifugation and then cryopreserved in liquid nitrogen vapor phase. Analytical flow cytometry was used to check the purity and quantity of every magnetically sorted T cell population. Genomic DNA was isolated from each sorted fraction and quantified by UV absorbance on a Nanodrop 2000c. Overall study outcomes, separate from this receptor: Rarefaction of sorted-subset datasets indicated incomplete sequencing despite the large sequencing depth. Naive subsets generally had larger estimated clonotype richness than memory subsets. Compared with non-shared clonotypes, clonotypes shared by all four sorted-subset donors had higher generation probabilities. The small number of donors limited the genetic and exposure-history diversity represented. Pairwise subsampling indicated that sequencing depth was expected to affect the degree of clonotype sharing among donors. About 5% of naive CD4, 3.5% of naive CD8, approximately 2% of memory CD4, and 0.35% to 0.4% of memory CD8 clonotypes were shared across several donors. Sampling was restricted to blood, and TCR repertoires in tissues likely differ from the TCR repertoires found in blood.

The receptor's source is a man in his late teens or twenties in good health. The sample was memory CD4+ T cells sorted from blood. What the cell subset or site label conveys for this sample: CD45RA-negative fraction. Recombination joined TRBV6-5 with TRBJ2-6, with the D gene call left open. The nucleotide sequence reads TGTGCCAGCAGTCTCCCGGGCTCTGGGGCCAACGTCCTGACTTTC. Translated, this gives CASSLPGSGANVLTF.